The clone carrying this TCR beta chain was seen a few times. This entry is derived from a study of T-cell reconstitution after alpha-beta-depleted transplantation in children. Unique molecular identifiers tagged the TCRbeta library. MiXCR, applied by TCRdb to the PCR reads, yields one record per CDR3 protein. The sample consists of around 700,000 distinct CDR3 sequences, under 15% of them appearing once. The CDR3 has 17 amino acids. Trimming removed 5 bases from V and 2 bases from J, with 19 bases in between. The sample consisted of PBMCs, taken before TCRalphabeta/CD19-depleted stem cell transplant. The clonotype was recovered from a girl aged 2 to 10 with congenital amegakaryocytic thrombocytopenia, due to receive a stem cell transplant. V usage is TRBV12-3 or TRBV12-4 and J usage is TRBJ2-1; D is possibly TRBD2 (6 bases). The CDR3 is CASSLRPGTSTYNEQFF. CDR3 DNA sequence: TGTGCCAGCAGTCTAAGACCCGGGACTTCGACCTACAATGAGCAGTTCTTC.